The 21 T cell receptor beta chains below were found in one sample sequenced in a study of cytomegalovirus exposure and HLA in healthy donors. The PCR ran on 60 Vbeta and 13 Jbeta primers. Repertoires were generated with immunoSEQ multiplex PCR, while TCRdb's copy carries only in-frame clones and drops some. Among about 130,000 clones listed, roughly 85% were seen once. Sample: PBMCs. These receptor sequences come from a woman in her thirties or forties in good health and CMV-seropositive.

This clone came up once. The chain links TRBV5-5 to TRBJ2-2; 10 bases fit TRBD1. This CDR3 has 15 amino acids. V trimming: 5 bases; J trimming: 8 bases; junction bases outside the gene matches: 9. Germline-derived CDR1 and CDR2 are SGHKS and YYEKEE (reference sequence). DNA of the CDR3: TGTGCCAGCAGGTCTCAGACAGGGGGCCGTGGGGAGCTGTTTTTT. Amino acid sequence: CASRSQTGGRGELFF.

This chain joins TRBV13 and TRBJ2-7; possible D gene TRBD2, 7 bases. V was cut by 4 bases and J by 9 bases, with 22 bases left in between. This CDR3 spans 15 amino acids. In germline, CDR1 is PRHDT, CDR2 FYEKMQ (reference sequence). CDR3 region: CASSYRGRGVSGQYF. CDR3 bases: TGTGCCAGCAGCTATCGGGGGAGGGGGGTCTCAGGGCAGTACTTC.

The chain combines TRBV15 with TRBJ2-5; TRBD2 might be the D (5 bases). The closer fit of TRBJ2-7 to the DNA end suggests the J call may be wrong. Per germline, CDR1 LNHNV and CDR2 YYDKDF (reference sequence). This CDR3 spans 16 amino acids. CDR3 loop: CATSREGSLPQGEQYF. DNA of the CDR3: TGTGCCACCAGCAGAGAGGGGAGTCTACCTCAAGGCGAGCAGTACTTC.

V gene TRBV19 combines with J gene TRBJ2-1, with 8 bases identical to TRBD1. Germline V gives CDR1 LNHDA, CDR2 SQIVND (reference sequence). V lost 3 bases, J lost 4 bases, and 2 bases stayed unmatched. CDR3 length: 14 residues. The CDR3 DNA reads TGTGCCAGTAGTATGGGGGACAGGTACAATGAGCAGTTCTTC. Translated: CASSMGDRYNEQFF.

About this clone: One end of the junction is discordant with germline, which a read error may explain. The rearrangement joins TRBV7-9 to TRBJ2-1, with D possibly being TRBD1 (5 bases). Germline CDR1 and CDR2: SEHNR and FQNEAQ (reference sequence). CDR3 length: 12 amino acids. The CDR3 region is CSSSQGGDEQFF. In nucleotides, the CDR3 is TGTTCCAGCAGCCAGGGTGGCGATGAGCAGTTCTTC.

The chain has TRBV6-5 and TRBJ1-2, with a weak D call TRBD1 (6 bases). Trimming shortened V by 0 bases and J by 8 bases, and 13 bases separated the two germline ends. Germline CDR1 is MNHEY and CDR2 is SVGAGI. CDR3 length equals 14 residues. The CDR3 coding sequence is TGTGCCAGCAGTTACTCGGTCAGGGGTGGCGGCTACACCTTC. Amino acids: CASSYSVRGGGYTF.

V gene TRBV5-4 combines with J gene TRBJ2-5, with a weak D call TRBD1 (6 bases). The J call is doubtful: the DNA matches TRBJ2-7 better. The CDR3 has 14 residues. Germline lookup yields CDR1 SGHNT and CDR2 YYREEE (reference sequence). The DNA for the CDR3 is TGTGCCAGCAGCTTGCAGGGGCCCATCTACGAGCAGTACTTC. Translation gives CASSLQGPIYEQYF.

This chain links TRBV30 with TRBJ1-2; D may be TRBD1 (5 bases). The germline V gene encodes CDR1 GTSNPN and CDR2 SVGIG (reference sequence). V lost 2 bases and J lost 6, with 13 bases in between. The CDR3 totals 13 residues. For the CDR3, the DNA is TGTGCCTGGAGTATCGGGGGGTTCCATGGCTACACCTTC. It yields the protein CAWSIGGFHGYTF.

This chain links TRBV27 with TRBJ1-1; D may be TRBD1 (6 bases). The CDR3 has 14 amino acids. The germline gives CDR1 MNHEY, CDR2 SMNVEV (reference sequence). The germline V and J ends were trimmed by 6 bases and 3 bases, with 14 bases remaining between them. As DNA, the CDR3 is TGTGCCAGCAGGACAGGACGAAGCTACACTGAAGCTTTCTTT. This gives the protein CASRTGRSYTEAFF.

This clone was counted only a few times. This rearrangement joins TRBV5-1 to TRBJ2-1; 8 bases are shared with TRBD1. Looked up from germline, CDR1 is SGHRS and CDR2 is YFSETQ. The CDR3 is 13 residues long. V lost 4 bases, J lost 9 bases, and 6 bases stayed unmatched. The DNA of the CDR3 is TGCGCCAGCAGCCAAGGACAGGGCGGTGAGCAGTTCTTC. Residues: CASSQGQGGEQFF.

J is TRBJ1-2 and V is TRBV28, with TRBD1 identical over 10 bases. The CDR3 contains 13 residues. CDR1 is MDHEN and CDR2 is SYDVKM in the germline V gene. V lost 5 bases, J lost 8 bases, and 5 bases stayed unmatched. The CDR3 DNA sequence: TGTGCCAGCAGTCCGGGACAGGGGTACGGCTACACCTTC. Its protein product is CASSPGQGYGYTF.

The chain couples TRBV5-1 to TRBJ1-1, with D unclear. CDR1 and CDR2 (germline): SGHRS, YFSETQ. Trimming removed 4 bases at V and 4 bases at J, with 14 bases between. CDR3 length: 14 residues. This CDR3 is CASSESSLGTEAFF. CDR3 sequence (DNA): TGCGCCAGCAGCGAAAGCTCTCTTGGCACTGAAGCTTTCTTT.

CDR3 sequence reads: CASSLGTEQFF. The DNA of the CDR3 is TGTGCCAGCAGCTTGGGCACAGAGCAGTTCTTC. This rearrangement joins TRBV5-6 to TRBJ2-1; D uncertain. The V gene lost 0 bases and the J gene lost 10 bases, with 5 bases spanning the gap. The CDR3 contains 11 residues. Germline CDR1 SGHDT, CDR2 YYEEEE.

This chain connects TRBV5-1 to TRBJ1-4; D is possibly TRBD1 (5 bases). Germline CDR1 reads SGHRS; CDR2 reads YFSETQ. The V end was cut by 6 bases, the J end by 0 bases, with 18 bases between. This CDR3 has 17 amino acids. CDR3 sequence (DNA): TGCGCCAGCACCGAGGGACTTTTATCTGCAACTAATGAAAAACTGTTTTTT. Its protein is CASTEGLLSATNEKLFF.

The chain recombines TRBV4-1 with TRBJ2-7; weak D call: TRBD2 (5 bases). V dropped 1 base and J dropped 5 bases, with 9 bases sitting between them. The CDR3 sequence is 13 residues long. In germline, CDR1 is MGHRA, CDR2 YSYEKL. The CDR3 bases are TGCGCCAGCAGCCAAGTTGGAGGTGACGAGCAGTACTTC. Encoded protein: CASSQVGGDEQYF.

A note on this clone: An end of the junction differs from the germline gene, which may be a read error. This sample also contains other DNA sequences that code for the same CDR3. This chain connects TRBV5-1 to TRBJ2-6; 7 bases match TRBD1. Per the germline V gene, CDR1 is SGHRS and CDR2 is YFSETQ. The length of the CDR3 is 16 residues. The CDR3 here is CASRLQGTPGANVLTF. The DNA of the CDR3 is TGCGCCAGCAGATTACAGGGGACGCCTGGGGCCAACGTCCTAACTTTC.

This chain links TRBV29-1 with TRBJ2-7, with D perhaps matching TRBD1 (5 bases). V was shortened by 4 bases and J by 5 bases, with 15 bases between the two germline ends. The CDR3 runs to 13 residues. The germline V gene encodes CDR1 SQVTM and CDR2 ANQGSEA. The CDR3 DNA sequence: TGCAGCGTTGTCGTAAGGGGTTGGAACGAGCAGTACTTC. Its protein product is CSVVVRGWNEQYF.

The rearrangement links TRBV5-1 to TRBJ1-1, with TRBD1 matching 8 bases. Germline-derived CDR1 and CDR2 are SGHRS and YFSETQ. The V segment lost 3 bases and the J segment 0 bases; nucleotides outside the gene matches: 4. The CDR3 is 15 amino acids. CDR3 bases: TGCGCCAGCAGCTGGACAGGGCCCATGAACACTGAAGCTTTCTTT. Protein product: CASSWTGPMNTEAFF.

The V and J genes are TRBV11-2 and TRBJ2-3, with D possibly matching TRBD2 (5 bases). The V end was cut by 4 bases, the J end by 10 bases, with 21 bases between. There are 15 residues in the CDR3. CDR1 is SGHAT and CDR2 is FQNNGV in the germline V gene. For the CDR3, the DNA is TGTGCCAGCAGCTCCATCTCGGGATTCCGATTAGCGCAGTATTTT. Residues: CASSSISGFRLAQYF. The variable domain in full, completed from reference TRBV11-2 and TRBJ2-3, reads EAGVAQSPRYKIIEKRQSVAFWCNPISGHATLYWYQQILGQGPKLLIQFQNNGVVDDSQLPKDRFSAERLKGVDSTLKIQPAKLEDSAVYLCASSSISGFRLAQYFGPGTRLTVL.

The V and J genes are TRBV6-5 and TRBJ2-5; TRBD2 aligns across 7 bases. With 0 bases clipped from V and 5 bases from J, the junction kept 3 bases outside the gene matches. The CDR3 has 14 residues. Germline CDR1 and CDR2: MNHEY and SVGAGI. CDR3 sequence: CASSYSAGDETQYF. In nucleotides, the CDR3 is TGTGCCAGCAGTTACTCGGCGGGGGACGAGACCCAGTACTTC.

The chain combines TRBV25-1 with TRBJ1-2, with D possibly matching TRBD1 (5 bases). This CDR3 spans 13 amino acids. The germline CDR1 and CDR2 sequences are MGHDK and SYGVNS. Trimming took 2 bases from V and 2 from J, leaving 6 bases between them. The DNA for the CDR3 is TGTGCCAGCAGTGAAGCAGGGAACTATGGCTACACCTTC. This codes for CASSEAGNYGYTF.